These T cell receptor beta chains were read from a single sample in a study of cytomegalovirus exposure and HLA in healthy donors. Sequencing was performed with immunoSEQ multiplex PCR; in TCRdb, only in-frame clones are kept and a portion is missing. Found here are fewer than 200,000 clones, approximately 80% of them singletons; the top ten hold about 5%. The sequenced sample was PBMCs. These receptors originate from a woman in her 50s in good health and CMV-seropositive. The CDR3 runs from the conserved cysteine through the conserved F or W. The D gene is left open where the match is weak. The listing skips clone size in some rows; elsewhere it reads once, few, many or a size class.

v_gene	abundance	j_gene	d_gene	CDR3aa	CDR3nt
TRBV29-1	.	TRBJ2-7	TRBD2	CSGGLAGGEQYF	TGCAGCGGCGGACTAGCGGGAGGCGAGCAGTACTTC
TRBV18	.	TRBJ1-5	TRBD1	CASSQQGAVPNQPQHF	TGTGCCAGCTCACAACAGGGGGCGGTCCCCAATCAGCCCCAGCATTTT
TRBV7-2	.	TRBJ1-2	.	CASSLDRAGIYGYTF	TGTGCCAGCAGCTTAGATCGGGCAGGGATCTATGGCTACACCTTC
TRBV6-1	.	TRBJ2-7	.	CASSEFYLSSYEQYF	TGTGCCAGCAGTGAGTTCTACCTTAGCTCCTACGAGCAGTACTTC
TRBV2	.	TRBJ1-1	TRBD1	CASSRVQGWGETGLNTEAFF	TGTGCCAGCAGTAGAGTACAGGGGTGGGGGGAAACGGGGCTGAACACTGAAGCTTTCTTT
TRBV19	.	TRBJ1-5	.	CASSAYRDYSNQPQHF	TGTGCCAGTAGTGCCTACAGGGACTATAGCAATCAGCCCCAGCATTTT
TRBV6-5	.	TRBJ1-6	TRBD1	CASRQGADSPLHF	TGTGCCAGCAGACAGGGGGCCGATTCACCCCTCCACTTT
TRBV28	.	TRBJ1-5	TRBD1	CASSPGGISNQPQHF	TGTGCCAGCAGTCCAGGGGGAATAAGCAATCAGCCCCAGCATTTT
TRBV7-9	.	TRBJ1-1	.	CASSPGKAFF	TGTGCCAGCAGCCCCGGGAAAGCTTTCTTT
TRBV7-6	.	TRBJ2-2	TRBD2	CASSLAVREGLGGELFF	TGTGCCAGCAGCTTAGCGGTGCGGGAGGGCCTCGGCGGGGAGCTGTTTTTT
TRBV28	.	TRBJ1-1	TRBD1	CASTQGAVPTEAFF	TGTGCCAGCACCCAGGGGGCAGTTCCCACTGAAGCTTTCTTT
TRBV6-6	.	TRBJ2-3	.	CASSYQGKDTQYF	TGTGCCAGCAGTTACCAGGGAAAAGATACGCAGTATTTT
TRBV7-6	.	TRBJ2-7	.	CASSLFEDYEQYF	TGTGCCAGCAGCTTATTCGAGGACTACGAGCAGTACTTC
TRBV4-3	few	TRBJ1-1	.	CASSQDRPGQKAFF	TGCGCCAGCAGCCAAGATCGACCGGGACAAAAAGCTTTCTTT
TRBV5-1	few	TRBJ2-7	.	CASSLLGTYEQYF	TGCGCCAGCAGCTTGCTAGGCACCTACGAGCAGTACTTC
TRBV7-2	.	TRBJ1-6	TRBD1	CASSRSGTGNSPLHF	TGTGCCAGCAGCCGTTCCGGGACAGGGAATTCACCCCTCCACTTT
TRBV4-3	.	TRBJ2-5	TRBD1	CASSQSRTGQETQYF	TGCGCCAGCAGCCAATCCCGGACAGGGCAAGAGACCCAGTACTTC
TRBV21-1	.	TRBJ1-2	.	CASVESYGYTF	TGTGCCAGCGTGGAGAGCTATGGCTACACCTTC
TRBV6-1	.	TRBJ2-7	TRBD1	CASMHPGTGVNEQYF	TGTGCCAGCATGCACCCTGGGACAGGGGTGAACGAGCAGTACTTC
TRBV28	.	TRBJ1-2	.	CASSLGADSYGYTF	TGTGCCAGCAGTTTAGGGGCGGACAGCTATGGCTACACCTTC
TRBV6-5	.	TRBJ1-6	.	CASSYVGGNSPLHF	TGTGCCAGCAGTTACGTCGGGGGTAATTCACCCCTCCACTTT
TRBV9	few	TRBJ1-1	TRBD1	CASSPPGQGWTEAFF	TGTGCCAGCAGCCCCCCTGGACAGGGGTGGACTGAAGCTTTCTTT
TRBV30	once	TRBJ1-6	.	CAWTVIPGNSPLHF	TGTGCCTGGACCGTCATCCCGGGGAATTCACCCCTCCACTTT
TRBV9	.	TRBJ2-1	.	CASSVGVTNEQFF	TGTGCCAGCAGCGTAGGAGTCACGAATGAGCAGTTCTTC
TRBV9	.	TRBJ1-2	.	CASSASGRGGNYGYTF	TGTGCCAGCAGCGCAAGTGGGAGAGGGGGTAACTATGGCTACACCTTC
TRBV21-1	few	TRBJ1-6	.	CASSKGERQENF	TGTGCCAGCAGCAAAGGGGAGAGGCAGGAGAACTTT
TRBV13	.	TRBJ2-3	TRBD1	CASSSYPGQGVPDTQYF	TGTGCCAGCAGCTCCTACCCTGGACAGGGGGTCCCAGATACGCAGTATTTT
TRBV28	.	TRBJ2-1	.	CASSLLNEQFF	TGTGCCAGCAGTTTACTTAATGAGCAGTTCTTC